This T cell receptor beta chain stems from a study of sequential checkpoint blockade in melanoma. Study-level information: After both sequences, patients received maintenance nivolumab.

This table comes from immunoSEQ multiplex PCR, and its TCRdb copy is limited to in-frame clones, with some not included. Here the sample spans 9,500 to 13,000 clones, around 69% being singletons. The CDR3 has 14 amino acids. Germline values: CDR1 LNHDA, CDR2 SQIVND (reference sequence). The V end lost 4 bases, the J end lost 3 bases, and 10 bases lay between the germline ends. Concerning this clone itself: The identical CDR3 is also encoded by other nucleotide sequences in the sample.

Treatment reported: randomized to nivolumab then ipilimumab (arm A) or the reverse (arm B). Patients had received no earlier DNA-damaging chemotherapy. PBMC sorting kept live CD3+CD8+ cells without CD19 or CD56. This clonotype was obtained from a human donor with melanoma. This rearrangement joins TRBV19 to TRBJ1-5, with D perhaps TRBD1 (5 bases). The sequencing here drew on CD8+ T cells sorted from blood (inferred from file names), taken from a patient given nivolumab and ipilimumab in sequence. The CDR3, as DNA: TGTGCCAGTAGTACACGGGACTACAATCAGCCCCAGCATTTT. Its protein product is CASSTRDYNQPQHF.